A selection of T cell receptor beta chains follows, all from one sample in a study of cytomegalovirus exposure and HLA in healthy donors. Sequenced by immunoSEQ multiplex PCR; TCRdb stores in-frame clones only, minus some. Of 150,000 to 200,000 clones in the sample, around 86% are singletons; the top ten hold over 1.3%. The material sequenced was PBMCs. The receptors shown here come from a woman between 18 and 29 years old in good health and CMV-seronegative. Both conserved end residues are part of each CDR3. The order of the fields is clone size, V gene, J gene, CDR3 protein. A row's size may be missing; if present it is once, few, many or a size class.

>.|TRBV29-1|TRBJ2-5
CSGYTGKGETQYF
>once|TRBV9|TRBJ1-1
CASSPQGQGLSQAFF
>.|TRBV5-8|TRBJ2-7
CASSPTSGRSYEQYF
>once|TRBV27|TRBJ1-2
CASTLSGEVPGGYTF
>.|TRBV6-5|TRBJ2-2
CASTKGTAVQELFF
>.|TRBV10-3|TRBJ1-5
CAISGETGGQPQHF
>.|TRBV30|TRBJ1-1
CACQGDSANTEAFF
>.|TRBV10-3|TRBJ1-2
CAISRGTGLAALTSSDNYGYTF
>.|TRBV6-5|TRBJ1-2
CASTYRVDYGYTF
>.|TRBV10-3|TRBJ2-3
CAISRGGVTDTQYF
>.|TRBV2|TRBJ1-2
CASREDRINGYTF
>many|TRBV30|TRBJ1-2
CAWTDSPADYGYTF
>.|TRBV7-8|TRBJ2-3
CASSRGGEQYF
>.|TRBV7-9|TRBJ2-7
CASILIPGGDTTYEQYF
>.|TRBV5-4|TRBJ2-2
CASSSLAGDTGELFF
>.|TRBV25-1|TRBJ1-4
CASSDSGSTNEKLFF
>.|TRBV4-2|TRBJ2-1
CASSQGTGDYNEQFF
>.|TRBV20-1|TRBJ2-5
CSAQSQETQYF
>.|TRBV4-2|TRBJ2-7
CASSPGTGIMYEQYF
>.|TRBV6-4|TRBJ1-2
CASSDAQIRDYGYTF
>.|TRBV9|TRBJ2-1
CASSGLPGLAYNEQFF
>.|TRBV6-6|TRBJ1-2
CASSYPGQGNYGYTF
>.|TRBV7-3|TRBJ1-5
CASRTKDGEEGAYSNQPQHF
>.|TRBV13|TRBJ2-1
CASSLVREAEQFF
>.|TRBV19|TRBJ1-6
CASSQGDDYNSPLHF
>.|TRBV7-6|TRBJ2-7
CASSLDDRGYEQYF
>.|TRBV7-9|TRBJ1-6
CASSLGQGAFSPLHF
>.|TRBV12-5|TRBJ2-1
CASGLQQAYNEQFF
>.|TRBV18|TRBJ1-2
CASSLGQEYGYTF
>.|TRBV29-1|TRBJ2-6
CSVEIPGTGGPGANVLTF
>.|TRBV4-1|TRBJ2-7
CASSQTVDSPALYEQYF
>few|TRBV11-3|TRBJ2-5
CASSPKTGVETQYF
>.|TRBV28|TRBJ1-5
CASSLTGNNQPQHF
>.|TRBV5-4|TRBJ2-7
CASSPVGQGYEQYF
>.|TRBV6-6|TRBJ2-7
CASSPRGGSSYEQYF
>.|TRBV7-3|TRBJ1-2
CASSLIGGAGEEGYTF
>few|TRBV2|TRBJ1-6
CANRQGNSPLHF
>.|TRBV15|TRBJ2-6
CATSRASDSSGANVLTF
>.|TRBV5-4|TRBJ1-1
CASSLTGFEAFF
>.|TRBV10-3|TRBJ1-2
CAISQEVYGYTF
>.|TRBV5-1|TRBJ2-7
CASSFRLPYEQYF
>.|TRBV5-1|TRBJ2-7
CASSAIPGQDSYEQYF
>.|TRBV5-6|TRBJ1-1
CASSPDGFGRASEAFF
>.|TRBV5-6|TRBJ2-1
CASTLAGGEEQFF
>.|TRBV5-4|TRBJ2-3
CASSLVAGGMTDTQYF
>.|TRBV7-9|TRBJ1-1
CASSLVSSTEAFF
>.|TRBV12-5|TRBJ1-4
CASGFRATNEKLFF